This T cell receptor beta chain was captured by sequencing in a study of spatial heterogeneity in lung cancer. V lost 0 bases and J lost 4, with 16 bases in between. The CDR3 is made up of 16 amino acids. Germline V lookup: CDR1 LGHDT, CDR2 YNNKEL (reference sequence). Time point in this sample: sample taken at primary tumor resection. The sequenced material consisted of unsorted whole RNA from tumor, nontumor lung or frozen PBMC. From the 5' RACE reads, TCRdb called clonotypes with MiXCR, one entry per CDR3 protein. The table records more than 80,000 distinct CDR3 sequences, about 12% of them present only once.

This sample comprised PBMCs, obtained at surgery. V is TRBV3-1 and J is TRBJ2-7; possibly TRBD1 for D (6 bases). This TCR was recovered from a male donor with early-stage non-small cell lung cancer. The CDR3 region is CASSQDRRGSYYEQYF. The CDR3 nucleotides are TGTGCCAGCAGCCAAGACCGCAGGGGCAGTTATTACGAGCAGTACTTC.